These T cell receptor beta chains were read from a single sample in a study of CD8 T cells in ankylosing spondylitis. TCRdb redid the calling of the 5' RACE reads with MiXCR, one entry per CDR3 protein. This repertoire shows about 130,000 distinct CDR3 sequences, more than 5.5% found once; its top ten account for 12%. The sequenced sample consisted of blood, either unsorted or a sorted T cell fraction (not recorded which). The source of these receptors is a female donor with ankylosing spondylitis or in good health (not recorded which). Both conserved end residues are part of each CDR3. Fields, in order: clone size, J gene, D gene, V gene, CDR3 protein, CDR3 DNA. A D gene is named only where the DNA matches it firmly. Clone size is stated in some rows and not others, as once, few, many or a class when expanded.

many,TRBJ1-1,.,TRBV5-1,CASSRGTSNTEAFF,TGCGCCAGCAGCAGAGGGACCTCTAACACTGAAGCTTTCTTT
many,TRBJ2-3,.,TRBV20-1,CSGGGFRTDTQYF,TGCAGTGGCGGAGGATTCAGAACAGATACGCAGTATTTT
many,TRBJ2-7,.,TRBV20-1,CSARATDKATYEQYF,TGCAGTGCTCGAGCGACTGACAAGGCTACCTACGAGCAGTACTTC
many,TRBJ1-2,.,TRBV5-1,CASRTDIRGGYTF,TGCGCCAGCAGAACGGACATACGGGGAGGCTACACCTTC
many,TRBJ1-1,.,TRBV5-1,CASSLVLLTEAFF,TGCGCCAGCAGCTTGGTTCTCCTCACTGAAGCTTTCTTT
many,TRBJ1-4,.,TRBV12-3/TRBV12-4,CASRPTGGLEEKLFF,TGTGCCAGCAGACCTACGGGGGGGCTGGAGGAAAAACTGTTTTTT
many,TRBJ1-2,.,TRBV29-1,CSVESSYGYTF,TGCAGCGTTGAAAGTTCATATGGCTACACCTTC
many,TRBJ1-5,.,TRBV27,CASSPSRGDQPQHF,TGTGCCAGCAGTCCGTCACGGGGAGATCAGCCCCAGCATTTT
few,TRBJ2-5,.,TRBV18,CASSRTGGATVETQYF,TGTGCCAGCTCACGCACAGGAGGGGCGACGGTAGAGACCCAGTACTTC
.,TRBJ1-1,TRBD1,TRBV20-1,CSTPRGGGTEAFF,TGCAGTACCCCTCGAGGGGGCGGCACTGAAGCTTTCTTT
many,TRBJ2-3,.,TRBV4-3,CASSQDAPQGTQYF,TGCGCCAGCAGCCAAGATGCGCCGCAGGGAACGCAGTATTTT
few,TRBJ2-5,.,TRBV10-3,CAISPGTPGGETQYF,TGTGCCATCAGTCCCGGGACACCGGGAGGAGAGACCCAGTACTTC
many,TRBJ2-5,TRBD1,TRBV12-3/TRBV12-4,CASSLDRGRETQYF,TGTGCCAGCAGTCTGGACAGGGGACGGGAGACCCAGTACTTC
many,TRBJ2-6,.,TRBV6-1,CASRDRRAGANVLTF,TGTGCCAGCAGAGACCGACGGGCTGGGGCCAACGTCCTGACTTTC
many,TRBJ2-5,.,TRBV12-3/TRBV12-4,CASSLGMIQETQYF,TGTGCCAGCAGTTTAGGCATGATTCAAGAGACCCAGTACTTC
many,TRBJ1-1,.,TRBV14,CASSQDLVNTEAFF,TGTGCCAGCAGCCAAGATCTGGTGAACACTGAAGCTTTCTTT
many,TRBJ2-1,TRBD1,TRBV7-6,CASSLVSGQGLINEQFF,TGTGCCAGCAGCTTAGTTTCCGGACAGGGCCTAATAAATGAGCAGTTCTTC
.,TRBJ1-2,.,TRBV4-3,CASSQVQASLGYTF,TGCGCCAGCAGCCAAGTACAGGCCAGTTTAGGCTACACCTTC
.,TRBJ1-1,TRBD1,TRBV30,CTWGKTGLDNTEAFF,TGTACCTGGGGAAAGACAGGGTTAGATAACACTGAAGCTTTCTTT
many,TRBJ2-1,.,TRBV28,CASSLYPGDSSYNEQFF,TGTGCCAGCAGTTTATATCCCGGGGATAGCTCCTACAATGAGCAGTTCTTC
many,TRBJ1-4,.,TRBV20-1,CSAFSQANEKLFF,TGCAGTGCTTTTTCCCAGGCTAATGAAAAACTGTTTTTT
many,TRBJ2-3,TRBD2,TRBV20-1,CSARLAGALTVSDTQYF,TGCAGTGCAAGACTAGCGGGAGCCCTCACGGTATCCGATACGCAGTATTTT
.,TRBJ2-3,TRBD1,TRBV2,CASTRDRGTDTQYF,TGTGCCAGCACCCGGGACAGGGGCACAGATACGCAGTATTTT
many,TRBJ1-5,TRBD1,TRBV7-8,CASSSQTGPLPQPQHF,TGTGCCAGCAGCAGCCAGACAGGGCCACTGCCCCAGCCCCAGCATTTT
many,TRBJ2-2,.,TRBV27,CASSEYTGELFF,TGTGCCAGCAGTGAATACACCGGGGAGCTGTTTTTT
many,TRBJ2-3,TRBD2,TRBV7-2,CASRASGGSDTQYF,TGTGCCAGCAGGGCTAGCGGGGGGTCAGATACGCAGTATTTT
many,TRBJ2-5,TRBD1,TRBV5-1,CASSRTGFKETQYF,TGCGCCAGCAGCCGGACAGGTTTTAAAGAGACCCAGTACTTC
medium-sized,TRBJ1-1,.,TRBV29-1,CSVVETHTEAFF,TGCAGCGTTGTGGAGACCCACACTGAAGCTTTCTTT
.,TRBJ1-2,.,TRBV7-8,CASSTTPQGYTF,TGTGCCAGCAGCACCACTCCCCAGGGCTACACCTTC
many,TRBJ2-2,.,TRBV9,CASSPPGLSNTGELFF,TGTGCCAGCAGCCCTCCTGGATTGTCGAACACCGGGGAGCTGTTTTTT
.,TRBJ2-7,.,TRBV27,CASSPETSGSYEQYF,TGTGCCAGCAGTCCGGAGACATCGGGGTCCTACGAGCAGTACTTC
many,TRBJ1-2,.,TRBV5-1,CASSPSGHGYTF,TGCGCCAGCAGCCCGTCGGGGCATGGCTACACCTTC
many,TRBJ2-7,.,TRBV7-8,CASSLGDGYEQYF,TGTGCCAGCAGCTTAGGGGACGGCTACGAGCAGTACTTC
many,TRBJ1-1,TRBD1,TRBV20-1,CSARGQGGVRMNTEAFF,TGCAGTGCTAGGGGACAGGGAGGGGTTCGGATGAACACTGAAGCTTTCTTT
many,TRBJ1-2,.,TRBV19,CASSITPGRGGGYTF,TGTGCCAGTAGTATAACCCCAGGGAGGGGCGGCGGCTACACCTTC
many,TRBJ1-5,TRBD1,TRBV6-1,CASRPGTGYNQPQHF,TGTGCCAGCAGACCCGGGACAGGGTACAATCAGCCCCAGCATTTT
many,TRBJ1-5,TRBD1,TRBV20-1,CSTRQGDGQPQHF,TGCAGTACCAGACAGGGTGACGGACAGCCCCAGCATTTT
many,TRBJ1-5,.,TRBV7-3,CASSLTFGGLRGPSSRGTCQPQHF,TGTGCCAGCAGCTTAACTTTTGGAGGGCTCAGGGGACCGTCTTCTAGGGGGACGTGTCAGCCCCAGCATTTT
.,TRBJ1-4,.,TRBV7-8,CASSLAARSAKLFF,TGTGCCAGCAGCTTGGCCGCTAGGTCTGCAAAACTGTTTTTT
many,TRBJ2-3,.,TRBV6-5,CASSSRAREGPDTQYF,TGTGCCAGCAGTTCCAGGGCCAGGGAAGGCCCAGATACGCAGTATTTT
many,TRBJ1-2,.,TRBV12-3/TRBV12-4,CASTQTKQGYGYTF,TGTGCCAGCACCCAGACCAAACAAGGGTATGGCTACACCTTC
many,TRBJ2-1,TRBD2,TRBV4-3,CASSPGLAYNEQFF,TGCGCCAGCAGCCCCGGACTAGCCTACAATGAGCAGTTCTTC
many,TRBJ1-2,TRBD1,TRBV20-1,CSASTGGFYGYTF,TGCAGTGCTTCGACAGGGGGTTTCTATGGCTACACCTTC
many,TRBJ1-1,TRBD1,TRBV5-1,CASSRIQGSNTEAFF,TGCGCCAGCAGCCGTATACAGGGGTCCAACACTGAAGCTTTCTTT
many,TRBJ2-1,.,TRBV20-1,CSAYLVPEQFF,TGCAGTGCCTACCTGGTCCCTGAGCAGTTCTTC
.,TRBJ1-6,TRBD1,TRBV5-1,CVSSSGTVDSSPLHF,TGCGTCAGCAGCAGTGGGACAGTAGATTCTTCACCCCTCCACTTT
many,TRBJ1-2,.,TRBV6-1,CASREDGYTF,TGTGCCAGCAGGGAGGATGGCTACACCTTC
.,TRBJ2-3,.,TRBV5-4,CASGRPVGLGTDTQYF,TGTGCCAGCGGTAGACCCGTGGGGTTGGGCACAGATACGCAGTATTTT
many,TRBJ1-3,.,TRBV2,CASSEPLRSGNTIYF,TGTGCCAGCAGTGAACCTCTTCGCTCTGGAAACACCATATATTTT
many,TRBJ2-7,.,TRBV5-1,CASSLYRVNSIYEQYF,TGCGCCAGCAGCTTGTACAGGGTTAATTCAATCTACGAGCAGTACTTC
many,TRBJ2-7,.,TRBV27,CASSRAQSDEQYF,TGTGCCAGCAGCCGGGCACAGTCTGACGAGCAGTACTTC
many,TRBJ2-7,.,TRBV5-1,CASSLSRDYEQYF,TGCGCCAGCAGCTTGTCGAGGGACTACGAGCAGTACTTC
many,TRBJ1-5,TRBD1,TRBV12-3/TRBV12-4,CASRVTGLNQPQHF,TGTGCCAGCAGGGTGACAGGGCTCAATCAGCCCCAGCATTTT
.,TRBJ2-2,TRBD1,TRBV28,CASSSPGQSFTGELFF,TGTGCCAGCAGTTCCCCGGGACAGAGCTTCACCGGGGAGCTGTTTTTT
many,TRBJ2-7,TRBD1,TRBV5-1,CASSRGQGAGEQYF,TGCGCCAGCAGCCGGGGACAGGGGGCGGGGGAGCAGTACTTC
few,TRBJ2-3,.,TRBV18,CASSPLRRQATDTQYF,TGTGCCAGCTCACCATTGAGAAGACAGGCCACAGATACGCAGTATTTT
many,TRBJ1-6,TRBD1,TRBV20-1,CSASSTLGQGWSPLHF,TGCAGTGCTAGTTCTACGTTAGGACAGGGATGGTCACCCCTCCACTTT
many,TRBJ2-4,TRBD2,TRBV7-2,CASSTASGGVGNIQYF,TGTGCCAGCAGCACTGCCAGCGGGGGGGTGGGAAACATTCAGTACTTC
many,TRBJ1-1,.,TRBV10-3,CAIQDGYTEAFF,TGTGCCATCCAAGACGGCTACACTGAAGCTTTCTTT